These 20 T cell receptor beta chains were all obtained from the same sample, sequenced in a study of T cell changes during pregnancy in multiple sclerosis. Repertoires were generated with immunoSEQ multiplex PCR, while TCRdb's copy carries only in-frame clones and drops some. The data contain about 40,000 clones, approximately 88% of them singletons. Material: CD4+ T cells from peripheral blood mononuclear cells, obtained before pregnancy. Receptors were obtained from a female donor with multiple sclerosis, enrolled in a pregnancy study.

The chain joins TRBV7-9 to TRBJ1-1, with a weak D call TRBD1 (6 bases). Germline assignment: CDR1 SEHNR and CDR2 FQNEAQ (reference sequence). The CDR3 has 12 residues. V lost 5 bases and J 4 bases, leaving 8 bases between the germline ends. CDR3 protein: CASSQTGTEAFF. The CDR3 DNA is TGTGCCAGCAGCCAGACAGGCACTGAAGCTTTCTTT.

The J gene is TRBJ2-3, the V gene TRBV5-1, with TRBD2 identical over 12 bases. The CDR3 loop spans 16 amino acids. Germline V CDR1 and CDR2: SGHRS, YFSETQ. V shed 2 bases, J shed 6 bases, and the junction held 7 bases outside the gene matches. The CDR3 loop is CASSLRTSGKPDTQYF. The CDR3 nucleotides read TGCGCCAGCAGCTTAAGGACTAGCGGGAAGCCGGATACGCAGTATTTT.

This rearrangement joins TRBV4-1 to TRBJ2-1, with TRBD2 identical over 11 bases. V trimming: 0 bases; J trimming: 5 bases; junction bases outside the gene matches: 6. Germline loops: CDR1 MGHRA, CDR2 YSYEKL. The CDR3 has 17 residues. The CDR3 reads CASSQDWGTSGHNEQFF. CDR3 in DNA: TGCGCCAGCAGCCAAGATTGGGGGACTAGCGGACACAATGAGCAGTTCTTC.

The chain joins TRBV7-2 to TRBJ1-1; TRBD1 might be the D (5 bases). The V end lost 2 bases, the J end lost 4 bases, and 11 bases lay between the germline ends. Germline loops: CDR1 SGHTA, CDR2 FQGNSA. The CDR3 spans 14 residues. The CDR3: CASSLIRGTTEAFF. The CDR3 DNA is TGTGCCAGCAGCTTAATTCGGGGGACCACTGAAGCTTTCTTT.

The rearrangement links TRBV9 to TRBJ2-2, with TRBD2 matching over 9 bases. This CDR3 region has 15 residues. The germline gives CDR1 SGDLS, CDR2 YYNGEE. The junction had 4 bases not matched to a gene; V was cut back by 0 bases and J by 7 bases. The CDR3 protein is CASSVVSGSFGELFF. The CDR3 bases are TGTGCCAGCAGCGTAGTTAGCGGGAGTTTCGGGGAGCTGTTTTTT.

The CDR3 region is CASSLSGRETQYF. DNA of the CDR3: TGTGCCAGCAGCTTGTCTGGCCGAGAGACCCAGTACTTC. V and J are TRBV7-2 and TRBJ2-5, with D unresolved. Germline V CDR1 and CDR2: SGHTA, FQGNSA. V lost 3 bases and J 4 bases, leaving 9 bases between the germline ends. The CDR3 runs to 13 residues.

The rearrangement links TRBV6-5 to TRBJ2-7; 7 bases are a match to TRBD1. This CDR3 region has 14 residues. Germline values: CDR1 MNHEY, CDR2 SVGAGI. V shed 0 bases, J shed 3 bases, and the junction held 2 bases outside the gene matches. In DNA form, the CDR3 reads TGTGCCAGCAGTTACTCGACAGGGATCTACGAGCAGTACTTC. This codes for CASSYSTGIYEQYF.

In regard to this clone: The junction differs from germline at one of its ends, possibly a read error. This rearrangement joins TRBV11-3 to TRBJ2-2; D unclear. The CDR3 consists of 16 residues. CDR1 and CDR2 from the germline V gene are SGHNT and YENEEA. The CDR3 DNA reads as TGTGCCAGCAGCCCGTTTGGCGCCTCAGGCACCCGGGAGCTGTTTTTT. It yields the protein CASSPFGASGTRELFF. The variable domain in full, with the rest retrieved from reference TRBV11-3 and TRBJ2-2, is EAGVVQSPRYKIIEKKQPVAFWCNPISGHNTLYWYLQNLGQGPELLIRYENEEAVDDSQLPKDRFSAERLKGVDSTLKIQPAELGDSAVYLCASSPFGASGTRELFFGEGSRLTVL.

The J gene is TRBJ2-7, the V gene TRBV15; TRBD1 matches 8 bases. This CDR3 is built from 15 residues. In germline, CDR1 is LNHNV, CDR2 YYDKDF (reference sequence). The ends lost 1 base at V and 3 bases at J; junction bases unmatched: 5. The CDR3 reads CATSRGGTGHYEQYF. CDR3 in DNA: TGTGCCACCAGCAGAGGTGGGACAGGTCACTACGAGCAGTACTTC.

The rearrangement joins TRBV5-1 to TRBJ2-2, with D unclear. Per germline, CDR1 SGHRS and CDR2 YFSETQ. The CDR3 has 13 amino acids. V was cut by 3 bases and J by 1 base, with 4 bases left in between. The CDR3: CASSYLNTGELFF. As DNA, the CDR3 is TGCGCCAGCAGCTACTTGAACACCGGGGAGCTGTTTTTT.

This clone was recorded once. The V gene is TRBV7-3, the J gene TRBJ2-7, with 8 bases matching TRBD1. The V gene's germline CDR1 is SGHTA and CDR2 FQGTGA. This CDR3 contains 14 residues. Unmatched junction bases numbered 2, after V lost 2 bases and J lost 2 bases. The CDR3 DNA reads TGTGCCAGCAGCTTAGACAGGGGACCCTACGAGCAGTACTTC. Protein sequence: CASSLDRGPYEQYF.

This clone was counted only a few times. The rearrangement links TRBV27 to TRBJ1-1; possibly TRBD1 for D (6 bases). CDR3 length: 13 residues. V was shortened by 6 bases and J by 5 bases, with 13 bases between the two germline ends. The germline CDR1 and CDR2 sequences are MNHEY and SMNVEV (reference sequence). This CDR3 reads CASSLRTGTEAFF. CDR3 sequence (DNA): TGTGCCAGCAGCTTACGTACAGGGACTGAAGCTTTCTTT.

V usage is TRBV5-4 and J usage is TRBJ2-1, with TRBD2 matching 11 bases. V lost 5 bases to trimming and J lost 5 bases; unmatched junction nucleotides: 3. CDR3 length: 14 residues. Germline V gene sequence: CDR1 SGHNT, CDR2 YYREEE (reference sequence). The CDR3 loop is CASRGTSGNNEQFF. The CDR3 DNA follows: TGTGCCAGCAGGGGGACTAGCGGAAACAATGAGCAGTTCTTC.

The V gene is TRBV5-6, the J gene TRBJ1-2; D is possibly TRBD1 (5 bases). Looked up from germline, CDR1 is SGHDT and CDR2 is YYEEEE. The CDR3 loop spans 12 amino acids. Trimming removed 4 bases at V and 6 bases at J, with 10 bases between. This CDR3 is CASSAGSDGYTF. The CDR3, as DNA: TGTGCCAGCAGCGCAGGGTCTGATGGCTACACCTTC.

The V and J genes are TRBV6-1 and TRBJ1-1, with D tentatively TRBD1 (6 bases). Germline loops: CDR1 MNHNS, CDR2 SASEGT. CDR3 length equals 14 residues. Trimming shortened V by 3 bases and J by 1 base, and 9 bases separated the two germline ends. The CDR3 coding sequence is TGTGCCAGCAGTGACCAGGGGACGAACACTGAAGCTTTCTTT. As protein: CASSDQGTNTEAFF.

V and J are TRBV2 and TRBJ2-1, with D perhaps TRBD1 (6 bases). Germline V gene data show CDR1 as SNHLY and CDR2 as FYNNEI. The V end lost 5 bases, the J end lost 8 bases, and 10 bases lay between the germline ends. The CDR3 contains 12 residues. The CDR3 region is CASSKEGDEQFF. CDR3 DNA sequence: TGTGCCAGCAGTAAAGAGGGGGATGAGCAGTTCTTC. Drawing the rest from reference TRBV2 and TRBJ2-1, the complete variable domain is EPEVTQTPSHQVTQMGQEVILRCVPISNHLYFYWYRQILGQKVEFLVSFYNNEISEKSEIFDDQFSVERPDGSNFTLKIRSTKLEDSAMYFCASSKEGDEQFFGPGTRLTVL.

In the case of this clone: A read error may produce the germline difference seen at one junction end. The gene calls are TRBV29-1 and TRBJ1-2; TRBD1 agrees at 9 bases. Germline CDR1 is SQVTM and CDR2 is ANQGSEA. This CDR3 region has 12 residues. DNA of the CDR3: TGCAGCGTTGCTGGGACAGGGTTAGTTCCCTCCTTC. Encoded protein: CSVAGTGLVPSF.

This chain connects TRBV5-1 to TRBJ2-7; 7 bases line up with TRBD1. The CDR3 consists of 14 residues. Germline V gene sequence: CDR1 SGHRS, CDR2 YFSETQ. V dropped 4 bases and J dropped 7; count of bases not matched to a gene: 11. For the CDR3, the DNA is TGCGCCAGCAGCATCCGGGACAGATCTGGGGAGCAGTACTTC. This encodes CASSIRDRSGEQYF.

In its sample, this clone was seen a few times. The rearrangement joins TRBV7-3 to TRBJ2-3; no definite D call. The CDR3 is 13 amino acids. Trimming left V 3 bases short and J 5 bases short, with 9 bases between. Germline CDR1 SGHTA, CDR2 FQGTGA. CDR3 nucleotides: TGTGCCAGCAGCTTCCGCAGAGGAGATACGCAGTATTTT. It translates to CASSFRRGDTQYF. Drawing the rest from reference TRBV7-3 and TRBJ2-3, the complete variable domain is GAGVSQTPSNKVTEKGKYVELRCDPISGHTALYWYRQSLGQGPEFLIYFQGTGAADDSGLPNDRFFAVRPEGSVSTLKIQRTERGDSAVYLCASSFRRGDTQYFGPGTRLTVL.

This clone was counted once. The conserved phenylalanine or tryptophan normally closing the CDR3 is absent here, so this likely arose from a read error. The DNA is omitted, as the CDR3 cannot be located on it reliably, and the CDR3 follows TCRdb's listing. The V gene is TRBV7-9, the J gene TRBJ1-1; the D segment call TRBD1 is taken from the table without a DNA check. The CDR3 has 12 amino acids, counting both end residues. CDR1 and CDR2 from the germline V gene are SEHNR and FQNEAQ (reference sequence). CDR3 protein: CASSLEDRALFL.